One TCR beta chain is described in this entry. This sample stems from a study of blood T cell repertoires in COVID-19. The table came from immunoSEQ multiplex PCR; TCRdb's copy has only in-frame clones and leaves some out. This sample has over 400,000 clones, with about 85% found just once. CDR3 length equals 15 residues. Germline V CDR1 and CDR2: ENHRY, SYGVKD. Trimming removed 6 bases from V and 2 bases from J, with 16 bases in between. The sample comprised PBMCs or T cells enriched from blood (not recorded which). This sequence joins TRBV10-3 and TRBJ1-1, with D possibly being TRBD1 (6 bases). The sequence was obtained from a woman aged 55-70 years who had recovered from COVID-19. The CDR3 region has the DNA TGTGCCATCAGCCTGGGGGCAGGGGTTAACACTGAAGCTTTCTTT. This gives the protein CAISLGAGVNTEAFF.